This TCR beta chain is from a study of sequential checkpoint blockade in melanoma. The overall study: Around 21 patients had matched tumor biopsies before treatment and at week 13 after nivolumab or ipilimumab alone. Study-wide findings and caveats: Pretreatment TIL clonality tracked with response in the nivolumab-first arm. Mutational load did not correlate with tumor T-cell fraction or clonality.

Noted treatment: randomized to nivolumab then ipilimumab (arm A) or the reverse (arm B). None of the patients previously received DNA-damaging chemotherapy. CDR1 SGDLS and CDR2 YYNGEE come from the germline V gene. V trimming: 4 bases; J trimming: 7 bases; junction bases outside the gene matches: 3. The CDR3 runs 13 residues. As regards this clone: Its antigen is not identified.

Data came from immunoSEQ multiplex PCR; TCRdb stores just in-frame clones and leaves some out. The sample holds some 8,800 clones, roughly 23% seen once. The genes are TRBV9 and TRBJ1-2; 11 bases agree with TRBD1. The specimen was tumor tissue (inferred from file names), collected from a patient given nivolumab and ipilimumab in sequence. The source of this sequence is a human donor with melanoma. CDR3 loop: CASSKDRGPGYTF. In DNA, the CDR3 is TGTGCCAGCAGCAAGGACAGGGGGCCTGGCTACACCTTC.